Here is one TCR beta chain with its context. Its antigen is undetermined. The source of the sample is a study of identical twins. TCRdb analysed the 5' RACE reads with MiXCR anew, one entry per CDR3 protein. The sample has 200,000 to 250,000 distinct CDR3 sequences, 10% seen once. Germline V CDR1 and CDR2: DFQATT, SNEGSKA (reference sequence). With V trimmed by 5 bases and J by 3 bases, 16 bases remained unmatched. This CDR3 has 16 amino acids. Study-wide points: Excess twin sharing in beta out-of-frame sequences was weaker. A lower insertion count was a feature of abundant cord blood beta clonotypes, with no such feature in memory repertoires. There was an excess of low generation probability in the out-of-frame alpha sequences that twins shared.

Sequenced: memory T cells sorted from blood. The TCR was taken from a man in his fifties or sixties in good health. The chain recombines TRBV20-1 with TRBJ2-7; 7 bases agree with TRBD2. The CDR3 loop is CSAHSGGQSPRYEQYF. CDR3 nucleotide sequence: TGCAGTGCTCACTCGGGGGGTCAGAGCCCTCGCTACGAGCAGTACTTC.